Below, 23 T cell receptor beta chains from the same sample are listed, as sequenced in a study of vaccination and CD4 T cells after COVID-19. Their antigens are not known. Sequencing of cultured CD4+ T cell DNA used the Oncomine TCR Beta short-read assay. Scientists extracted genomic DNA from CD4+ T cells grown in culture. TCRdb analysed the PCR reads with MiXCR anew, one entry per CDR3 protein. Found here are almost 9,500 distinct CDR3 sequences, around 33% of them singletons; the top ten hold approximately 22%. Treatment described: approximately 10-day PBMC culture with coronavirus spike peptide pools or control peptides (ViraFEST assay). Before the COVID-19 pandemic (2011-2018), CD4+ T cells were obtained from the unexposed donor. Sequencing was carried out using CD4+ T cells from blood, cultured in vitro. The receptors come from a human donor in good health.

This clonotype was found a few times. The chain couples TRBV7-3 to TRBJ1-2, with 8 bases that match TRBD1. The CDR3 totals 15 residues. Per the germline V gene, CDR1 is SGHTA and CDR2 is FQGTGA. The junction had 6 bases not matched to a gene; V was cut back by 3 bases and J by 3 bases. The CDR3, as DNA: TGTGCCAGCAGCTTGGACAGGGTGGCGCACTATGGCTACACCTTC. Amino acid sequence: CASSLDRVAHYGYTF.

This clonotype has only a few counts. The chain links TRBV20-1 to TRBJ2-1; 8 bases agree with TRBD1. Germline-derived CDR1 and CDR2 are DFQATT and SNEGSKA (reference sequence). V shed 3 bases, J shed 3 bases, and the junction held 10 bases outside the gene matches. The CDR3 contains 16 residues. The CDR3, as DNA: TGCAGTGCTAGGGACCCGGACAGGGCGATCTACAATGAGCAGTTCTTC. This sequence encodes CSARDPDRAIYNEQFF.

V and J are TRBV20-1 and TRBJ2-7; tentative D call: TRBD1 (5 bases). The CDR3 has 11 amino acids. V shed 6 bases and J shed 7 bases, with 13 bases lying between them. Germline V gives CDR1 DFQATT, CDR2 SNEGSKA (reference sequence). The CDR3 DNA is TGCAGTGCCACCCGACAGAAGGAGCAGTACTTC. Protein sequence: CSATRQKEQYF.

The chain uses TRBV18 and TRBJ2-3, with D perhaps matching TRBD1 or TRBD2 (5 bases each). V lost 0 bases and J 4 bases, leaving 20 bases between the germline ends. Germline CDR1 reads KGHSH; CDR2 reads LQKENI. CDR3 length: 18 amino acids. In DNA form, the CDR3 reads TGTGCCAGCTCACCACCGATTTTTGAGGGGATGGGAGCAGATACGCAGTATTTT. Protein: CASSPPIFEGMGADTQYF.

V is TRBV28 and J is TRBJ2-7; 9 bases are a match to TRBD1. The germline V gene encodes CDR1 MDHEN and CDR2 SYDVKM. CDR3 length equals 14 residues. V lost 4 bases to trimming and J lost 4 bases; unmatched junction nucleotides: 5. CDR3 residues: CASSSRQGVYEQYF. CDR3 sequence (DNA): TGTGCCAGCAGTTCTCGACAGGGGGTATACGAGCAGTACTTC.

This rearrangement joins TRBV11-1 to TRBJ2-3, with 12 bases fitting TRBD2. The CDR3 contains 15 residues. Germline V gene sequence: CDR1 SGHAT, CDR2 FQDESV (reference sequence). With 5 bases clipped from V and 7 bases from J, the junction kept 7 bases outside the gene matches. CDR3 nucleotides: TGTGCCAGCAGCCCAGGACTAGCGGGACCCAATACGCAGTATTTT. It translates to CASSPGLAGPNTQYF. The whole variable domain, filled in from reference TRBV11-1 and TRBJ2-3, reads EAEVAQSPRYKITEKSQAVAFWCDPISGHATLYWYRQILGQGPELLVQFQDESVVDDSQLPKDRFSAERLKGVDSTLKIQPAELGDSAMYLCASSPGLAGPNTQYFGPGTRLTVL.

This chain joins TRBV5-5 and TRBJ1-6; D is perhaps TRBD1 (5 bases). CDR3 size: 14 residues. The V gene's germline CDR1 is SGHKS and CDR2 YYEKEE (reference sequence). Trimming stripped 4 bases from V and 10 bases from J, with 15 bases between. CDR3 in amino acids: CASSLGAVESPLHF. CDR3 in DNA: TGTGCCAGCAGCCTTGGGGCGGTGGAGTCACCCCTCCACTTT.

V gene TRBV20-1 combines with J gene TRBJ2-5; D is unclear. Per germline, CDR1 DFQATT and CDR2 SNEGSKA (reference sequence). The CDR3 is made up of 12 amino acids. V was cut by 0 bases and J by 10 bases, with 12 bases left in between. In DNA form, the CDR3 reads TGCAGTGCTAGAGATCGCCCGCGCGACCAGTACTTC. Its protein product is CSARDRPRDQYF.

This clonotype appeared a few times. The gene calls are TRBV20-1 and TRBJ1-1, with D unresolved. Germline V gives CDR1 DFQATT, CDR2 SNEGSKA (reference sequence). The CDR3 is 11 amino acids. V gave up 0 bases and J gave up 2 bases, with 1 base separating them. The CDR3 coding sequence is TGCAGTGCTAGAGAAAACACTGAAGCTTTCTTT. It translates to CSARENTEAFF.

The chain carries TRBV18 and TRBJ1-1, with D unclear. Trimming pared 0 bases from V and 1 base from J, leaving 0 bases between. Germline values: CDR1 KGHSH, CDR2 LQKENI. This CDR3 is built from 12 residues. CDR3 nucleotides: TGTGCCAGCTCACCACCGAACACTGAAGCTTTCTTT. This gives the protein CASSPPNTEAFF.

This clonotype has just a few counts. The rearrangement uses TRBV7-2 and TRBJ2-2, with 14 bases fitting TRBD2. Trimming at V came to 3 bases and at J to 5 bases, leaving 2 bases not matched to a gene. Looked up from germline, CDR1 is SGHTA and CDR2 is FQGNSA. The CDR3 has 16 residues. The CDR3 DNA reads as TGTGCCAGCAGCTTCGGACTAGCGGGAGGAACCGGGGAGCTGTTTTTT. Translation gives CASSFGLAGGTGELFF.

The sample holds one count of this clonotype. V usage is TRBV5-5 and J usage is TRBJ1-5; no reliable D call. The CDR3 spans 13 residues. Trimming stripped 4 bases from V and 3 bases from J, with 8 bases between. From germline, CDR1 is SGHKS and CDR2 YYEKEE (reference sequence). DNA of the CDR3: TGTGCCAGCAGCATTTCGTACAATCAGCCCCAGCATTTT. Translating gives CASSISYNQPQHF.

The chain recombines TRBV18 with TRBJ2-7, with 9 bases matching TRBD1. The CDR3 is made up of 12 amino acids. With V trimmed by 8 bases and J by 6 bases, 5 bases remained unmatched. Per the germline V gene, CDR1 is KGHSH and CDR2 is LQKENI. In DNA form, the CDR3 reads TGTGCCAGCAAGGGACAGGGAGGCGAGCAGTACTTC. It codes for CASKGQGGEQYF.

This chain links TRBV15 with TRBJ2-3, with 7 positions matching TRBD2. The CDR3 loop spans 17 amino acids. Germline CDR1 and CDR2: LNHNV and YYDKDF (reference sequence). Germline trimming cut 2 bases from V and 4 bases from J; bases unmatched to any gene: 12. CDR3 coding DNA: TGTGCCACCAGCAGACCAAGCGGGATGGGGGGGTCAGATACGCAGTATTTT. Translation gives CATSRPSGMGGSDTQYF.

This clonotype was counted only a few times. V is TRBV6-5 and J is TRBJ2-7, with 7 bases matching TRBD1. V lost 0 bases, J lost 6 bases, and 11 bases stayed unmatched. The V gene's germline CDR1 is MNHEY and CDR2 SVGAGI. This CDR3 is 16 amino acids long. As DNA, the CDR3 is TGTGCCAGCAGTTACTCGACAGGGCCAGGGCCCCTCGAGCAGTACTTC. It codes for CASSYSTGPGPLEQYF.

The gene calls are TRBV7-2 and TRBJ2-4; D unresolved. Trimming cost V 1 base and J 0 bases, with 13 bases left between them. CDR3 length: 17 amino acids. Per germline, CDR1 SGHTA and CDR2 FQGNSA. CDR3 sequence (DNA): TGTGCCAGCAGCTTAGAAGGTCCCACCAGAGCCAAAAACATTCAGTACTTC. Residues: CASSLEGPTRAKNIQYF.

This clonotype has more than one count but fewer than ten. V is TRBV30 and J is TRBJ1-5; maybe TRBD1 (6 bases). Trimming took 1 base from V and 4 from J, leaving 14 bases between them. The CDR3 runs to 15 residues. Germline V gene data show CDR1 as GTSNPN and CDR2 as SVGIG (reference sequence). Here the CDR3 DNA reads TGTGCCTGGAGTGCCCGGGGGGGGCTAAATCAGCCCCAGCATTTT. Its protein is CAWSARGGLNQPQHF.

This clonotype was seen only a few times. The chain carries TRBV20-1 and TRBJ2-1; D possibly corresponds to TRBD2 (6 bases). Germline lookup yields CDR1 DFQATT and CDR2 SNEGSKA (reference sequence). V was pared by 4 bases and J by 7 bases, with 11 bases between. This CDR3 contains 12 residues. This CDR3 reads CSAILRGNEQFF. The CDR3 nucleotides read TGCAGTGCTATCTTACGGGGGAATGAGCAGTTCTTC.

This clonotype showed up just a few times. The chain uses TRBV7-8 and TRBJ1-2, with D unclear. Trimming removed 1 base at V and 7 bases at J, with 10 bases between. This CDR3 comprises 13 residues. Germline CDR1 SGHVS, CDR2 FQNEAQ. CDR3 sequence (DNA): TGTGCCAGCAGCTTAGGAGGGTATTCTGGCTACACCTTC. It encodes CASSLGGYSGYTF.

This clonotype was picked up a small number of times. The V gene is TRBV2, the J gene TRBJ1-5; 9 bases fit TRBD1. V was clipped by 6 bases and J by 4 bases; unmatched bases: 10. Germline CDR1 reads SNHLY; CDR2 reads FYNNEI. The CDR3 is made up of 16 amino acids. The CDR3 reads CASRSHRGRGNQPQHF. CDR3 in DNA: TGTGCCAGCAGGAGCCACAGGGGGCGAGGGAATCAGCCCCAGCATTTT.

This chain connects TRBV6-1 to TRBJ2-3; TRBD2 aligns across 13 bases. Germline trimming cut 4 bases from V and 5 bases from J; bases unmatched to any gene: 0. This CDR3 spans 14 amino acids. Germline V gives CDR1 MNHNS, CDR2 SASEGT. This CDR3 is CASSGLAGGDTQYF. In nucleotides, the CDR3 is TGTGCCAGCAGTGGACTAGCGGGAGGAGATACGCAGTATTTT.

The J gene is TRBJ2-1, the V gene TRBV27; TRBD2 matches 10 bases. The ends lost 6 bases at V and 10 bases at J; junction bases unmatched: 9. CDR1 and CDR2 from the germline V gene are MNHEY and SMNVEV (reference sequence). The CDR3 covers 14 residues. For the CDR3, the DNA is TGTGCCAGCAGCCGAAGCGGGAGGGCCGAGGAGCAGTTCTTC. Amino acid sequence: CASSRSGRAEEQFF.

This clonotype was found a few times. This chain joins TRBV20-1 and TRBJ1-2; perhaps TRBD1 as D (6 bases). Germline assignment: CDR1 DFQATT and CDR2 SNEGSKA (reference sequence). V was trimmed by 3 bases and J by 5 bases, leaving 16 bases between them. The CDR3 is 14 residues long. Written as DNA, the CDR3 is TGCAGTGCTAGTTCGGGGGCGCTGGGATATGGCTACACCTTC. Translating it yields CSASSGALGYGYTF.